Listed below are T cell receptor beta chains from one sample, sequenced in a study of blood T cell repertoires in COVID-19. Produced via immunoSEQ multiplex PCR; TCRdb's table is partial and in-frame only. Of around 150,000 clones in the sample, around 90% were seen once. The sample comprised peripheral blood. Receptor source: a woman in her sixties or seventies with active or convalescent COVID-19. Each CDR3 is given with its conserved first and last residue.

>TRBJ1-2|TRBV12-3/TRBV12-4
CASRGQGRYGYTF
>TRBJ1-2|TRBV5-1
CASSGGQPINYGYTF
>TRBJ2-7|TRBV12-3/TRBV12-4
CASSPGVPPEQYF
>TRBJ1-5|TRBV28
CASSLRGSLSNQPQHF
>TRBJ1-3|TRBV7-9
CASSSSTSGNTIYF
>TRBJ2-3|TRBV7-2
CASSFQSGGRGDTQYF
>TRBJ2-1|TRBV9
CASSVGQEVYNEQFF
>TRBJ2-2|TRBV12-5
CASGLQLTGGELFF
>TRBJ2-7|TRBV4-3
CASSQEPGDYEQYF
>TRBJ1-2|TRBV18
CASSPTGSDYGYTF
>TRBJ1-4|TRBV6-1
CASSELAGGGGKLFF
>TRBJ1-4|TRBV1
CTSSQADRGQLFF
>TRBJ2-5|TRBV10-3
CAISESPGRQETQYF
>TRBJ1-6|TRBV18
CASSPHDNSPLHF
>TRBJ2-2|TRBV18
CASSPAPYDTGELFF
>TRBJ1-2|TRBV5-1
CASSHDGQNGYTF
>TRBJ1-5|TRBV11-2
CASSSTNRGQPQHF
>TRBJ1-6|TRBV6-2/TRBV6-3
CASSYPQVNSPLHF
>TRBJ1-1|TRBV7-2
CASSSSTPNTEAFF
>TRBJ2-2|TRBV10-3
CAIMPSSTGELFF
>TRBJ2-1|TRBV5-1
CASSGTSFNEQFF
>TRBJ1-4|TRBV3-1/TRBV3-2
CASSRDRDVTTNEKLFF
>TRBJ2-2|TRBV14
CASSPFSAGELFF
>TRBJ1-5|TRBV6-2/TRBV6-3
CASSHLSNQPQHF